The entry that follows covers one T cell receptor (beta chain) sequence. Its antigen is unidentified. This entry is derived from a study of shared clonotypes between healthy human individuals. Study observations and caveats: Memory subsets generally showed lower estimated richness than naive subsets.

V was pared by 3 bases and J by 7 bases, with 10 bases between. Germline CDR1 reads MNHNS; CDR2 reads SASEGT. CDR3 length: 13 amino acids. CD8 cells classed as naive were CD45RO-negative and positively selected for CCR7, excluding terminally differentiated effector memory CD45RA+ cells. This table comes from immunoSEQ multiplex PCR, and its TCRdb copy is limited to in-frame clones, with some not included. Among roughly 570,000 clones listed, roughly 98% were seen once. The specimen sequenced was naive CD8+ T cells sorted from blood. The sequence was obtained from a man between 25 and 39 years old in good health. This chain links TRBV6-1 with TRBJ2-1, with D tentatively TRBD1 (6 bases). In nucleotides, the CDR3 is TGTGCCAGCAGTGATCAGGGGCCGAATGAGCAGTTCTTC. It specifies CASSDQGPNEQFF.